The 19 T cell receptor beta chains reported below all come from one sample, sequenced in a study of T-cell reconstitution after alpha-beta-depleted transplantation in children (TCRdb year 2016). Taken with the paper, the label for treatment or condition translates to: allogeneic hematopoietic cell transplantation with graft depleted of TCRalphabeta T cells and CD19 B cells. The library was produced with PCR. Sequenced using an Illumina HiSeq 2500. TCR libraries were prepared with molecular barcoding, using unique molecular identifiers to normalize TCRbeta repertoire quantification. The public reads were run again by TCRdb, first through fastp at Q25 and then through MiXCR, and only productive beta chains were kept. Identical CDR3 proteins give one entry, which carries the most common genes and DNA. This sample gives over 200,000 distinct CDR3 sequences in total; about 15% of them show up just once. The ten largest clones represent roughly two fifths of the sample.

The specimen comprised PBMCs, mostly from graft donor cells, sampled 360 days after TCRalphabeta/CD19-depleted stem cell transplant. Receptors were obtained from a male patient aged 2 to 9 who had a stem cell transplant for acute lymphoblastic leukemia, so the T cells may come from the graft donor.

In this sample, this clonotype turned up a few times. This chain joins TRBV3-1 and TRBJ2-7, with 9 nucleotides matching TRBD2. Germline CDR1 and CDR2: LGHDT and YNNKEL (reference sequence). The CDR3 spans 16 residues. V trimming: 3 bases; J trimming: 1 base; junction bases outside the gene matches: 7. The CDR3 sequence: CASSHPSSGASYEQYF. For the CDR3, the DNA is TGTGCCAGCAGCCACCCCTCTAGCGGGGCGTCCTACGAGCAGTACTTC.

This clonotype was observed a few times. The V gene is TRBV29-1, the J gene TRBJ2-3; 8 nucleotides align to TRBD1. This CDR3 spans 14 amino acids. Germline lookup yields CDR1 SQVTM and CDR2 ANQGSEA. Trimming took 5 bases from V and 5 from J; bases not matched to a gene: 9. This chain's CDR3 is CSVRTGPQLDTQYF. The CDR3 nucleotides are TGCAGCGTTCGGACAGGGCCCCAGTTAGATACGCAGTATTTT.

The gene calls are TRBV13 and TRBJ1-1; D perhaps matches TRBD1 (5 bases). The V end was cut by 4 bases, the J end by 7 bases, with 10 bases between. This CDR3 region has 12 residues. The germline V gene has CDR1 PRHDT and CDR2 FYEKMQ (reference sequence). Here the CDR3 reads CASSYEGVEAFF. As DNA, the CDR3 is TGTGCCAGCAGCTACGAAGGGGTTGAAGCTTTCTTT.

This sequence joins TRBV27 and TRBJ1-2; TRBD1 aligns across 7 bases. Per the germline V gene, CDR1 is MNHEY and CDR2 is SMNVEV (reference sequence). V lost 6 bases, J lost 4 bases, and 8 bases stayed unmatched. The CDR3 extends over 14 amino acids. Here the CDR3 reads CASSTSDRAYGYTF. The CDR3 DNA follows: TGTGCCAGCAGCACCAGCGACAGGGCCTATGGCTACACCTTC.

A few counts support this clonotype. The rearrangement uses TRBV3-1 and TRBJ2-1; D gene unclear. Germline CDR1 is LGHDT and CDR2 is YNNKEL (reference sequence). V lost 1 base and J lost 7, with 11 bases in between. The CDR3 loop spans 14 amino acids. The DNA of the CDR3 is TGTGCCAGCAGCCAAGGAAAAGAATGGAATGAGCAGTTCTTC. Its protein is CASSQGKEWNEQFF.

The V gene is TRBV5-1, the J gene TRBJ2-3, with D unresolved. CDR1 is SGHRS and CDR2 is YFSETQ in the germline V gene. The CDR3 covers 13 residues. The ends were cut back, 0 bases at V and 6 bases at J, with 8 bases in the middle. For the CDR3, the DNA is TGCGCCAGCAGCTTGGCATCCCTGGATACGCAGTATTTT. It specifies CASSLASLDTQYF.

This chain links TRBV6-2 or TRBV6-3 with TRBJ1-6; D not certain. The V and J ends lost 3 bases and 8 bases respectively, with 14 bases between them. The CDR3 covers 15 residues. From germline, CDR1 is MNHEY and CDR2 SVGEGT. CDR3 nucleotide sequence: TGTGCCAGCAGTTATGTTGGGGATGGGGATTCACCCCTCCACTTT. Its translation is CASSYVGDGDSPLHF.

The J gene is TRBJ2-5, the V gene TRBV15; D might be TRBD1 or TRBD2, each matching 5 bases. CDR1 LNHNV and CDR2 YYDKDF come from the germline V gene (reference sequence). Trimming shortened V by 6 bases and J by 5 bases, and 31 bases separated the two germline ends. The CDR3 consists of 19 residues. In nucleotides, the CDR3 is TGTGCCACCAGTGTCGGGGCTTTAAGGAGCATCCGAAGGGAGGAGACCCAGTACTTC. Translation gives CATSVGALRSIRREETQYF.

This clonotype was observed a few times. This chain connects TRBV10-3 to TRBJ1-5; 8 bases map to TRBD1. Trimming took 4 bases from V and 4 from J; bases not matched to a gene: 0. Germline loops: CDR1 ENHRY, CDR2 SYGVKD. The CDR3 is made up of 13 amino acids. The CDR3 reads CAISGDRNQPQHF. In nucleotides, the CDR3 is TGTGCCATCAGTGGGGACAGGAATCAGCCCCAGCATTTT.

V usage is TRBV3-1 and J usage is TRBJ1-1, with D hard to call. Trimming removed 1 base from V and 11 bases from J, with 14 bases in between. This CDR3 region has 13 residues. In germline, CDR1 is LGHDT, CDR2 YNNKEL (reference sequence). The CDR3 nucleotides are TGTGCCAGCAGCCAAGGAATTGAGACCGCCGCTTTCTTT. Its translation is CASSQGIETAAFF.

The gene calls are TRBV9 and TRBJ2-7; possibly TRBD1 or TRBD2 for D (5 bases each). The V end lost 2 bases, the J end lost 6 bases, and 18 bases lay between the germline ends. Germline loops: CDR1 SGDLS, CDR2 YYNGEE. This CDR3 is 15 amino acids long. Written as DNA, the CDR3 is TGTGCCAGCAGCGTTTCGTGGCAGGGAGTATTCGAGCAGTACTTC. This codes for CASSVSWQGVFEQYF.

This clonotype has more than one count but fewer than ten. The chain couples TRBV7-9 to TRBJ1-5, with D perhaps TRBD1 (5 bases). Germline-derived CDR1 and CDR2 are SEHNR and FQNEAQ (reference sequence). The CDR3 has 13 amino acids. The germline V and J ends were trimmed by 3 bases and 5 bases, with 8 bases remaining between them. The chain's CDR3 is CASSFWGDQPQHF. Written as DNA, the CDR3 is TGTGCCAGCAGCTTTTGGGGGGATCAGCCCCAGCATTTT. Full variable domain (remainder filled in from reference TRBV7-9 and TRBJ1-5): DTGVSQNPRHKITKRGQNVTFRCDPISEHNRLYWYRQTLGQGPEFLTYFQNEAQLEKSRLLSDRFSAERPKGSFSTLEIQRTEQGDSAMYLCASSFWGDQPQHFGDGTRLSIL.

This clonotype was detected only a few times. CDR3 in amino acids: CASSLGTGPKNTQYF. The DNA of the CDR3 is TGTGCCAGCAGCCTCGGGACAGGCCCTAAAAATACGCAGTATTTT. The J gene is TRBJ2-3, the V gene TRBV12-3 or TRBV12-4; 8 bases match TRBD1. V shed 6 bases and J 7 bases; nucleotides not matched to a gene: 12. This CDR3 has 15 amino acids.

In its sample, this clonotype was seen a few times. This chain links TRBV3-1 with TRBJ2-2, with a tentative D call TRBD1 (6 bases). This CDR3 is built from 15 residues. V gave up 1 base and J gave up 7 bases, with 13 bases separating them. Germline values: CDR1 LGHDT, CDR2 YNNKEL (reference sequence). This chain's CDR3 is CASSQATGSGGELFF. The CDR3 coding sequence is TGTGCCAGCAGCCAAGCAACAGGGAGCGGCGGGGAGCTGTTTTTT.

Only a few counts were recorded for this clonotype. J is TRBJ2-3 and V is TRBV10-3; TRBD2 is a possible D gene (5 bases). CDR1 is ENHRY and CDR2 is SYGVKD in the germline V gene. The V gene lost 0 bases and the J gene lost 0 bases, with 13 bases spanning the gap. The CDR3 totals 17 residues. The CDR3 DNA sequence: TGTGCCATCAGTGAGTCGTCTAGCAGAACTAGCACAGATACGCAGTATTTT. Its protein product is CAISESSSRTSTDTQYF.

This clonotype was seen repeatedly, ten times or more. The V gene is TRBV28, the J gene TRBJ1-2; no reliable D call. Germline assignment: CDR1 MDHEN and CDR2 SYDVKM. The CDR3 covers 13 residues. V lost 1 base and J lost 6, with 9 bases in between. The CDR3 DNA is TGTGCCAGCAGTTTATATAAGGAGAATGGCTACACCTTC. Protein: CASSLYKENGYTF.

This clonotype showed up just a few times. The chain's CDR3 is CAISGGRTGGSYEQYF. The DNA of the CDR3 is TGTGCCATCAGTGGAGGACGGACGGGAGGCTCCTACGAGCAGTACTTC. V gene TRBV10-3 combines with J gene TRBJ2-7; 7 bases agree with TRBD2. Losses at the gene ends were 4 bases for V and 0 bases for J; bases not matched to a gene: 9. The CDR3 sequence is 16 residues long. CDR1 is ENHRY, CDR2 SYGVKD, per germline.

The rearrangement uses TRBV12-3 or TRBV12-4 and TRBJ2-1; 9 bases map to TRBD1. Trimming cost V 7 bases and J 4 bases; bases outside gene matches: 11. This CDR3 spans 16 amino acids. CDR3 region: CASTIGGTGTYNEQFF. The CDR3 bases are TGTGCCAGCACCATAGGGGGGACAGGGACTTACAATGAGCAGTTCTTC.

This rearrangement joins TRBV20-1 to TRBJ2-6; the match to TRBD1 covers 8 bases. Trimming cost V 5 bases and J 2 bases; bases outside gene matches: 5. Germline V CDR1 and CDR2: DFQATT, SNEGSKA (reference sequence). The length of the CDR3 is 15 residues. The CDR3 DNA is TGCAGTGCTCCCTTCAGGGGGCCTGGGGCCAACGTCCTGACTTTC. Protein sequence: CSAPFRGPGANVLTF.